These 13 T cell receptor beta chains were sequenced from one sample in a study of blood T cell repertoires in COVID-19 (dated by TCRdb to 2020 to 2021). The library was prepared using the immunoSEQ multiplex PCR assay. TCRdb re-hosts the immuneACCESS table, in-frame sequences only. Its copies lack some clones; in the studies checked, an unresolved V gene accounts for under half of them, and the cause for the rest is not known. This sample lists roughly 150,000 clones; more than 80% were detected once. The top ten clones comprise 11% of the sample. The sequenced sample was peripheral blood. The receptor set was obtained from a woman of 80 years or more with acute or convalescent COVID-19.

This clone was counted between two and nine times. The chain joins TRBV2 to TRBJ2-1, with D possibly matching TRBD1 (6 bases). With 3 bases removed from V and 7 bases from J, the gap between germline ends came to 10 bases. Germline V lookup: CDR1 SNHLY, CDR2 FYNNEI. The CDR3 sequence is 13 residues long. CDR3 nucleotide sequence: TGTGCCAGCAGTGAGACCAGGGGTAATGAGCAGTTCTTC. This encodes CASSETRGNEQFF.

The rearrangement joins TRBV2 to TRBJ1-3; 9 bases align to TRBD1. This CDR3 contains 17 residues. Germline V lookup: CDR1 SNHLY, CDR2 FYNNEI. The ends lost 0 bases at V and 3 bases at J; junction bases unmatched: 6. This CDR3 reads CASSEAPQGAFGNTIYF. As DNA, the CDR3 is TGTGCCAGCAGTGAAGCCCCACAGGGGGCGTTTGGAAACACCATATATTTT.

The chain has TRBV19 and TRBJ2-5; 8 bases fit TRBD1. The trim removed 2 bases at V and 5 bases at J, leaving 10 bases unmatched. CDR1 and CDR2 from the germline V gene are LNHDA and SQIVND (reference sequence). The CDR3 has 16 amino acids. Written as DNA, the CDR3 is TGTGCCAGTAGTATAAGCCTGCAGGGGGCGGGTGAGACCCAGTACTTC. Translated: CASSISLQGAGETQYF.

This clone was picked up one time. V is TRBV6-2 or TRBV6-3 and J is TRBJ2-7; the D gene is possibly TRBD1 (6 bases). V was pared by 5 bases and J by 7 bases, with 12 bases between. This CDR3 region has 12 residues. CDR1 MNHEY and CDR2 SVGEGT come from the germline V gene. CDR3 in DNA: TGTGCCAGCAGTCCCTGGACAGTTGAGCAGTACTTC. Residues: CASSPWTVEQYF.

This clone has just one count. This chain uses TRBV18 with TRBJ1-5; D may be TRBD1 (5 bases). The CDR3 is 16 residues long. In germline, CDR1 is KGHSH, CDR2 LQKENI. V lost 1 base to trimming and J lost 5 bases, with 15 bases between them. CDR3 bases: TGTGCCAGCTCACCACGGGTGCGGGGGTGGGATCAGCCCCAGCATTTT. This codes for CASSPRVRGWDQPQHF.

The chain carries TRBV5-6 and TRBJ1-2, with TRBD1 matching over 7 bases. CDR3 length: 15 amino acids. The germline gives CDR1 SGHDT, CDR2 YYEEEE. V was clipped by 1 base and J by 6 bases; unmatched bases: 9. CDR3 bases: TGTGCCAGCAGCTTGCCAGCAGGGGGGTTTAATGGCTACACCTTC. This translates into CASSLPAGGFNGYTF.

J is TRBJ1-1 and V is TRBV28; 8 bases fit TRBD1. V lost 0 bases, J lost 1 base, and 4 bases stayed unmatched. CDR1 MDHEN and CDR2 SYDVKM come from the germline V gene. The CDR3 spans 16 residues. The CDR3 region is CASSLWAGGSNTEAFF. Here the CDR3 DNA reads TGTGCCAGCAGTTTATGGGCAGGGGGCTCGAACACTGAAGCTTTCTTT. Together with reference TRBV28 and TRBJ1-1, the CDR3 gives the full variable domain: DVKVTQSSRYLVKRTGEKVFLECVQDMDHENMFWYRQDPGLGLRLIYFSYDVKMKEKGDIPEGYSVSREKKERFSLILESASTNQTSMYLCASSLWAGGSNTEAFFGQGTRLTVV.

This clone was observed a single time. V is TRBV3-1 (or the pseudogene TRBV3-2) and J is TRBJ1-2, with 7 bases identical to TRBD1. From germline, CDR1 is LGHDT and CDR2 YNNKEL (reference sequence). The CDR3 is 13 amino acids. V was clipped by 4 bases and J by 8 bases; unmatched bases: 7. This CDR3 reads CASSRKGASGYTF. The DNA of the CDR3 is TGTGCCAGCAGCCGAAAGGGGGCCAGCGGCTACACCTTC.

This clone appeared once. The chain couples TRBV5-1 to TRBJ2-7; 7 bases are a match to TRBD1. The length of the CDR3 is 13 residues. CDR1 and CDR2 from the germline V gene are SGHRS and YFSETQ. Losses at the gene ends were 2 bases for V and 5 bases for J; bases not matched to a gene: 4. CDR3 loop: CASSFDREDEQYF. The CDR3, as DNA: TGCGCCAGCAGCTTCGACAGGGAAGACGAGCAGTACTTC.

This chain uses TRBV30 with TRBJ1-1; 7 nucleotides agree with TRBD1. Unmatched junction bases numbered 8, after V lost 4 bases and J lost 0 bases. In germline, CDR1 is GTSNPN, CDR2 SVGIG (reference sequence). The CDR3 spans 15 residues. The CDR3 loop is CAWNPGQAMNTEAFF. The CDR3 nucleotides are TGTGCCTGGAATCCCGGACAGGCGATGAACACTGAAGCTTTCTTT.

The chain couples TRBV5-1 to TRBJ1-2, with a tentative D call TRBD1 (5 bases). The CDR3 consists of 16 residues. Trimming removed 0 bases from V and 1 base from J, with 13 bases in between. The germline CDR1 and CDR2 sequences are SGHRS and YFSETQ. The CDR3 nucleotides are TGCGCCAGCAGCTTGGAAGGACACCCGGGTAACTATGGCTACACCTTC. Its translation is CASSLEGHPGNYGYTF. Combining the CDR3 with reference TRBV5-1 and TRBJ1-2 gives the whole variable domain KAGVTQTPRYLIKTRGQQVTLSCSPISGHRSVSWYQQTPGQGLQFLFEYFSETQRNKGNFPGRFSGRQFSNSRSEMNVSTLELGDSALYLCASSLEGHPGNYGYTFGSGTRLTVV.

The chain is built from TRBV19 and TRBJ2-3, with 8 bases aligning to TRBD2. This CDR3 contains 17 residues. Trimming cost V 4 bases and J 4 bases; bases outside gene matches: 13. Germline V gene sequence: CDR1 LNHDA, CDR2 SQIVND (reference sequence). The CDR3 reads CASSRPGGGPRADTQYF. CDR3 sequence (DNA): TGTGCCAGTAGTAGACCCGGGGGGGGGCCGAGAGCAGATACGCAGTATTTT.

This clone was observed once. This chain connects TRBV14 to TRBJ2-3; 14 bases align to TRBD2. V trimming: 4 bases; J trimming: 2 bases; junction bases outside the gene matches: 8. Germline assignment: CDR1 SGHDN and CDR2 FVKESK. This CDR3 is 18 amino acids long. This CDR3 reads CASSRLGLAGGLTDTQYF. DNA of the CDR3: TGTGCCAGCAGCCGCCTCGGACTAGCGGGGGGACTCACAGATACGCAGTATTTT.